These T cell receptor beta chains were read from a single sample in a study of T cell clonotyping in hematopoietic cell transplantation. Some clones are missing from TCRdb's copy, which holds only in-frame ones; the method was immunoSEQ multiplex PCR. The sample has approximately 39,000 clones; roughly 94% are singletons. The sequences come from peripheral blood mononuclear cells, collected before stem cell transplant. The receptors shown here come from a man between 40 and 49 years old with chronic myeloid leukemia. Some clones in this sample may be carry-over from other donors' samples. CDR3s include the opening cysteine and the closing phenylalanine or tryptophan. A D gene is named only where the DNA matches it firmly. A row's size may be missing; if present it is once, few, many or a size class.

TRBV27	TRBJ2-5	-	-	9	CAFRETQYF	TGTGCCTTCCGAGAGACCCAGTACTTC
TRBV19	TRBJ1-5	-	-	17	CASSRGGARRGNQPQHF	TGTGCCAGTAGCCGGGGAGGGGCGCGCCGTGGCAATCAGCCCCAGCATTTT
TRBV9	TRBJ2-2	-	once	17	CASSVVQGRANTGELFF	TGTGCCAGCAGCGTAGTGCAGGGCAGGGCGAACACCGGGGAGCTGTTTTTT
TRBV19	TRBJ1-4	TRBD1	once	16	CASSMTGRQTNEKLFF	TGTGCCAGTAGTATGACAGGGCGGCAAACTAATGAAAAACTGTTTTTT
TRBV5-6	TRBJ1-2	-	-	13	CASRLLSGDGYTF	TGTGCCAGCAGGTTGCTATCTGGAGATGGCTACACCTTC
TRBV4-2	TRBJ1-1	-	-	14	CASSQDPGHTEAFF	TGTGCCAGCAGCCAAGACCCAGGTCACACTGAAGCTTTCTTT
TRBV7-6	TRBJ1-4	-	-	16	CASSLLPGGLSEKLFF	TGTGCCAGCAGCTTACTACCGGGGGGGCTGAGTGAAAAACTGTTTTTT
TRBV19	TRBJ2-2	-	-	14	CASSIDLEGRELFF	TGTGCCAGTAGTATAGATCTGGAGGGGAGGGAGCTGTTTTTT
TRBV5-4	TRBJ1-4	-	once	15	CASSVRGGLNGKLFF	TGTGCCAGCAGCGTCCGGGGGGGGCTTAACGGAAAACTGTTTTTT
TRBV7-2	TRBJ2-7	TRBD2	-	15	CASSPLIAGRNEQYF	TGTGCCAGCAGCCCCCTAATAGCGGGGCGGAACGAGCAGTACTTC
TRBV11-1	TRBJ2-6	-	-	14	CASSFGSGANVLTF	TGTGCCAGCAGCTTTGGTTCTGGGGCCAACGTCCTGACTTTC
TRBV6-5	TRBJ2-7	-	-	15	CASSFGRSLSYEQYF	TGTGCCAGCAGTTTTGGGAGGTCCCTTTCCTACGAGCAGTACTTC
TRBV10-3	TRBJ2-5	-	-	15	CAISEWAGDQETQYF	TGTGCCATCAGTGAGTGGGCAGGCGACCAAGAGACCCAGTACTTC
TRBV10-1	TRBJ2-7	TRBD1	-	15	CASSAWDRDSYEQYF	TGCGCCAGCAGTGCCTGGGACAGGGATTCCTACGAGCAGTACTTC
TRBV6-5	TRBJ2-3	-	once	15	CASSLLAGGTDTQYF	TGTGCCAGCAGTCTTTTGGCAGGGGGCACAGATACGCAGTATTTT
TRBV4-1	TRBJ2-6	-	-	16	CASSQGQGSGANVLTF	TGCGCCAGCAGCCAGGGGCAGGGCTCTGGGGCCAACGTCCTGACTTTC
TRBV13	TRBJ2-1	TRBD1	-	13	CASSPRQGNEQFF	TGTGCCAGCAGCCCCCGACAGGGGAATGAGCAGTTCTTC
TRBV7-9	TRBJ1-1	-	-	14	CASSLGGLNTEAFF	TGTGCCAGCAGCTTAGGAGGGCTGAACACTGAAGCTTTCTTT
TRBV7-9	TRBJ2-7	-	-	13	CASRRDNDYEQYF	TGTGCCAGCAGGAGGGACAACGACTACGAGCAGTACTTC
TRBV7-2	TRBJ1-5	TRBD1	-	13	CASGTGFGQPQHF	TGTGCCAGCGGGACAGGGTTTGGTCAGCCCCAGCATTTT
TRBV11-3	TRBJ2-1	-	-	16	CASSLGDTRSYNEQFF	TGTGCCAGCAGCTTAGGGGACACACGCTCCTACAATGAGCAGTTCTTC
TRBV7-3	TRBJ2-3	TRBD2	-	15	CASSTLAGFTDTQYF	TGTGCCAGCAGCACTTTAGCGGGGTTCACAGATACGCAGTATTTT
TRBV27	TRBJ2-1	-	-	15	CASGVRGESYNEQFF	TGTGCCAGCGGAGTCCGGGGCGAATCCTACAATGAGCAGTTCTTC
TRBV9	TRBJ2-1	-	-	14	CASSPRYDGGEQFF	TGTGCCAGCAGCCCGCGATACGACGGCGGTGAGCAGTTCTTC
TRBV30	TRBJ1-6	TRBD1	-	14	CAWSRTGNNSPLHF	TGTGCCTGGAGTCGGACAGGGAATAATTCACCCCTCCACTTT
TRBV6-5	TRBJ1-1	-	-	13	CASTGELNTEAFF	TGTGCCAGCACCGGGGAGTTGAACACTGAAGCTTTCTTT
TRBV25-1	TRBJ2-7	-	-	13	CASRDSGPYEQYF	TGTGCCAGCAGGGACAGTGGCCCCTACGAGCAGTACTTC
TRBV28	TRBJ1-2	-	-	12	CASSLAWGGYTF	TGTGCCAGCAGTTTGGCGTGGGGGGGCTACACCTTC
TRBV2	TRBJ2-5	TRBD1	-	14	CASSRQGGRETQYF	TGTGCCAGCAGTAGACAGGGCGGGCGGGAGACCCAGTACTTC
TRBV6-5	TRBJ2-1	TRBD1	-	15	CASSLRDRGENEQFF	TGTGCCAGCAGTCTCCGGGACAGGGGCGAGAATGAGCAGTTCTTC
TRBV7-3	TRBJ2-3	TRBD2	-	16	CASSPQAGGSTDTQYF	TGTGCCAGCAGCCCCCAAGCGGGGGGGAGCACAGATACGCAGTATTTT
TRBV5-6	TRBJ2-5	TRBD2	-	14	CASCWLAAQETQYF	TGTGCCAGCTGCTGGCTAGCGGCACAAGAGACCCAGTACTTC
TRBV18	TRBJ1-1	-	-	15	CASSLGGYMNTEAFF	TGTGCCAGCTCCCTAGGGGGATACATGAACACTGAAGCTTTCTTT
TRBV7-8	TRBJ1-2	TRBD1	-	15	CASSSDRGLDYGYTF	TGTGCCAGCAGCTCAGACAGGGGGCTAGACTATGGCTACACCTTC
TRBV2	TRBJ1-5	-	once	16	CASSELGTHYNQPQHF	TGTGCCAGCAGTGAACTGGGTACCCACTACAATCAGCCCCAGCATTTT
TRBV5-1	TRBJ2-5	-	-	16	CASSLAWGGAQETQYF	TGCGCCAGCAGCTTGGCTTGGGGGGGGGCCCAAGAGACCCAGTACTTC
TRBV30	TRBJ1-5	-	-	16	CAWSMGPDPSNQPQHF	TGTGCCTGGAGCATGGGGCCAGACCCTAGCAATCAGCCCCAGCATTTT
TRBV4-1	TRBJ2-6	-	-	17	CASSQERQGAGANVLTF	TGCGCCAGCAGCCAAGAACGGCAGGGCGCAGGGGCCAACGTCCTGACTTTC
TRBV5-4	TRBJ1-2	-	-	17	CASLPNPRSHLTHGYTF	TGTGCCAGCTTGCCGAACCCACGCAGCCACTTAACTCATGGCTACACCTTC
TRBV4-2	TRBJ1-1	-	-	14	CASSQGPEGSEAFF	TGTGCCAGCAGCCAGGGTCCAGAGGGGAGTGAAGCTTTCTTT
TRBV6-1	TRBJ1-3	-	-	14	CASILGGGGNTIYF	TGTGCCAGCATCCTGGGGGGGGGAGGAAACACCATATATTTT
TRBV7-2	TRBJ1-1	-	-	13	CASSMDENTEAFF	TGTGCCAGCAGCATGGATGAGAACACTGAAGCTTTCTTT
TRBV6-5	TRBJ1-1	-	-	13	CASSYGTVTEAFF	TGTGCCAGCAGTTACGGCACTGTCACTGAAGCTTTCTTT